This TCR beta chain was sequenced for a study of blood T cell repertoires in COVID-19. Patients of the Seattle cohort, enrolled during active infection, were followed longitudinally. Germline CDR1 is MDHEN and CDR2 is SYDVKM. With 0 bases removed from V and 6 bases from J, the gap between germline ends came to 14 bases. The CDR3 runs to 16 residues. Per the original methods: Cell counts per sample came from amplifying reference gene primers. Sequencing used immunoSEQ multiplex PCR; TCRdb keeps in-frame clones, though not all of them. The V and J calls and clone size were taken over from that table, and D and trimming were inferred from the DNA. This table holds tens of thousands of clones, approximately 88% found once.

The source is a man in his 60s with COVID-19, enrolled during active disease. Sequenced sample: peripheral blood. The chain is built from TRBV28 and TRBJ2-2, with TRBD2 as a possible D gene (6 bases). The CDR3 DNA follows: TGTGCCAGCAGTTTATGGGGAGTGGGGGGACCCGGGGAGCTGTTTTTT. It translates to CASSLWGVGGPGELFF.